This passage covers 20 T cell receptor beta chains from one sample sequenced in a study of T-cell reconstitution after alpha-beta-depleted transplantation in children. This sample's TCRbeta library carried unique molecular identifier barcodes. TCRdb used MiXCR to reprocess the PCR reads, holding one entry per CDR3 protein. The sample lists 250,000 to 400,000 distinct CDR3 sequences; around 25% were seen once. The material was PBMCs, mostly from graft donor cells, obtained 180 days after TCRalphabeta/CD19-depleted stem cell transplant. These receptors all stem from a male patient between 5 and 17 years old who had a stem cell transplant for acute lymphoblastic leukemia, so the T cells may come from the graft donor.

The chain is built from TRBV15 and TRBJ1-1, with 7 bases identical to TRBD1. Germline CDR1 is LNHNV and CDR2 is YYDKDF (reference sequence). CDR3 length: 20 amino acids. V lost 0 bases, J lost 0 bases, and 16 bases stayed unmatched. DNA for the CDR3: TGTGCCACCAGCAGAGATATTACCTGGACAGGTCGGCGGGTGAACACTGAAGCTTTCTTT. This encodes CATSRDITWTGRRVNTEAFF.

This sequence joins TRBV29-1 and TRBJ2-7, with D unclear. There are 12 residues in the CDR3. The germline gives CDR1 SQVTM, CDR2 ANQGSEA. The V end was cut by 4 bases, the J end by 1 base, with 8 bases between. The chain's CDR3 is CSVVNRSYEQYF. The CDR3, as DNA: TGCAGCGTTGTTAACAGATCCTACGAGCAGTACTTC.

The sample holds many counts of this clonotype. This chain links TRBV20-1 with TRBJ2-1, with TRBD2 identical over 9 bases. The CDR3 contains 14 residues. V shed 5 bases, J shed 4 bases, and the junction held 6 bases outside the gene matches. Germline CDR1 DFQATT, CDR2 SNEGSKA (reference sequence). CDR3 nucleotides: TGCAGTGCTCCCCCCCTAGCGGGATACAATGAGCAGTTCTTC. This codes for CSAPPLAGYNEQFF.

A few counts support this clonotype. The rearrangement joins TRBV20-1 to TRBJ1-1; 9 nucleotides align to TRBD1. CDR3 length: 15 amino acids. Germline V gives CDR1 DFQATT, CDR2 SNEGSKA (reference sequence). The junction had 5 bases not matched to a gene; V was cut back by 3 bases and J by 0 bases. CDR3 DNA sequence: TGCAGTGCTAGGGCTAGGACAGGGGTGAACACTGAAGCTTTCTTT. Amino acid sequence: CSARARTGVNTEAFF.

This clonotype was counted only a few times. V usage is TRBV20-1 and J usage is TRBJ2-3; no definite D call. Germline V gene data show CDR1 as DFQATT and CDR2 as SNEGSKA (reference sequence). With 5 bases removed from V and 5 bases from J, the gap between germline ends came to 8 bases. The CDR3 runs to 11 residues. This chain's CDR3 is CSAVTKDTQYF. CDR3 nucleotide sequence: TGCAGTGCTGTAACGAAAGATACGCAGTATTTT.

This clonotype appeared a few times. The rearrangement uses TRBV20-1 and TRBJ2-1, with TRBD2 identical over 7 bases. V was pared by 7 bases and J by 3 bases, with 9 bases of the junction left unmatched. This CDR3 contains 14 residues. Per germline, CDR1 DFQATT and CDR2 SNEGSKA (reference sequence). The CDR3 reads CSGEGLAFYNEQFF. CDR3 DNA: TGCAGTGGGGAGGGCCTAGCCTTCTACAATGAGCAGTTCTTC.

This clonotype was counted ten times or more. J is TRBJ2-1 and V is TRBV24-1, with TRBD2 matching over 11 bases. This CDR3 contains 15 residues. The germline gives CDR1 KGHDR, CDR2 SFDVKD. J gave up 6 bases and V 4 bases, and 4 bases lay outside the gene matches. The CDR3 is CATSETSGRVNEQFF. CDR3 bases: TGTGCCACCAGTGAAACTAGCGGGAGAGTCAATGAGCAGTTCTTC.

This chain joins TRBV29-1 and TRBJ1-5; D is uncertain. The V and J ends lost 4 bases and 2 bases respectively, with 6 bases between them. Germline lookup yields CDR1 SQVTM and CDR2 ANQGSEA. The CDR3 runs 12 residues. The CDR3 DNA is TGCAGCGTTGGTGATGGCAATCAGCCCCAGCATTTT. Protein: CSVGDGNQPQHF.

V gene TRBV3-1 combines with J gene TRBJ1-1; D remains unclear. The CDR3 length is 12 residues. Germline CDR1 and CDR2: LGHDT and YNNKEL (reference sequence). Trimming shortened V by 2 bases and J by 0 bases, and 1 base separated the two germline ends. The CDR3 region is CASSQLNTEAFF. CDR3 in DNA: TGTGCCAGCAGCCAATTGAACACTGAAGCTTTCTTT.

The rearrangement uses TRBV9 and TRBJ2-1; D is possibly TRBD2 (6 bases). Between the trimmed V and J ends, which lost 0 bases and 0 bases, there was a span of 7 bases. The CDR3 contains 15 residues. The germline V gene encodes CDR1 SGDLS and CDR2 YYNGEE. The CDR3 DNA reads TGTGCCAGCAGCGTAGTGGGGGGCTCCTACAATGAGCAGTTCTTC. It codes for CASSVVGGSYNEQFF.

A few counts support this clonotype. This chain connects TRBV9 to TRBJ2-5, with D possibly matching TRBD2 (5 bases). CDR1 is SGDLS, CDR2 YYNGEE, per germline. This CDR3 spans 13 amino acids. V lost 7 bases and J lost 1, with 11 bases in between. CDR3 DNA: TGTGCCAGCTCGGGAAGGGTCCAAGAGACCCAGTACTTC. Protein sequence: CASSGRVQETQYF.

This clonotype appeared a few times. The V and J genes are TRBV29-1 and TRBJ2-7, with D uncertain. This CDR3 has 12 amino acids. In germline, CDR1 is SQVTM, CDR2 ANQGSEA. V gave up 5 bases and J gave up 2 bases, with 10 bases separating them. CDR3 loop: CSVLFDTYEQYF. Written as DNA, the CDR3 is TGCAGCGTTCTTTTCGATACCTACGAGCAGTACTTC.

The chain has TRBV14 and TRBJ2-7; no firm D call. Germline CDR1 SGHDN, CDR2 FVKESK. The CDR3 contains 13 residues. The germline V and J ends were trimmed by 5 bases and 2 bases, with 10 bases remaining between them. The CDR3 sequence is CASSKTRAYEQYF. The CDR3 DNA follows: TGTGCCAGCAGCAAGACACGCGCCTACGAGCAGTACTTC.

This clonotype was counted ten times or more. This chain links TRBV15 with TRBJ2-7; D is possibly TRBD1 (6 bases). Germline CDR1 reads LNHNV; CDR2 reads YYDKDF (reference sequence). This CDR3 is built from 16 residues. Trimming left V 1 base short and J 6 bases short, with 19 bases between. CDR3 in amino acids: CATSRGEIGGPSEQYF. The CDR3 DNA reads TGTGCCACCAGCAGAGGGGAAATAGGGGGACCCTCCGAGCAGTACTTC.

V is TRBV15 and J is TRBJ2-1; TRBD2 is a possible D gene (5 bases). There are 15 residues in the CDR3. Trimming removed 1 base from V and 3 bases from J, with 10 bases in between. Germline CDR1 and CDR2: LNHNV and YYDKDF (reference sequence). The CDR3 protein is CATSRVRLFYNEQFF. Here the CDR3 DNA reads TGTGCCACCAGCAGAGTAAGACTATTCTACAATGAGCAGTTCTTC.

The rearrangement links TRBV10-1 to TRBJ2-5; D is unresolved. CDR1 and CDR2 (germline): WNHNN, SYGVQD (reference sequence). The CDR3 extends over 13 amino acids. Trimming took 2 bases from V and 4 from J, leaving 8 bases between them. In DNA form, the CDR3 reads TGCGCCAGCAGTGAGCCCCTCCTAGAGACCCAGTACTTC. The encoded protein is CASSEPLLETQYF.

This clonotype was observed a handful of times. The J gene is TRBJ2-5, the V gene TRBV7-8, with D perhaps being TRBD1 or TRBD2 (6 bases each). Trimming pared 5 bases from V and 7 bases from J, leaving 14 bases between. The germline V gene encodes CDR1 SGHVS and CDR2 FQNEAQ. The length of the CDR3 is 13 residues. CDR3 loop: CASSPGAWGTQYF. In nucleotides, the CDR3 is TGTGCCAGCAGCCCGGGGGCATGGGGGACCCAGTACTTC.

This chain connects TRBV10-3 to TRBJ1-1; TRBD1 might be the D (6 bases). The ends were cut back, 6 bases at V and 2 bases at J, with 7 bases in the middle. CDR1 and CDR2 (germline): ENHRY, SYGVKD. The CDR3 contains 12 residues. DNA of the CDR3: TGTGCCATCAGGGGACATAACACTGAAGCTTTCTTT. Its translation: CAIRGHNTEAFF.

This clonotype came up a few times. The chain recombines TRBV15 with TRBJ1-2; D is ambiguous. Germline CDR1 LNHNV, CDR2 YYDKDF (reference sequence). The V end lost 6 bases, the J end lost 2 bases, and 22 bases lay between the germline ends. CDR3 size: 17 residues. CDR3 region: CATSTINSPLANYGYTF. Written as DNA, the CDR3 is TGTGCCACCAGTACTATCAATTCTCCCCTCGCCAACTATGGCTACACCTTC. The full variable domain, rest sourced from reference TRBV15 and TRBJ1-2, is DAMVIQNPRYQVTQFGKPVTLSCSQTLNHNVMYWYQQKSSQAPKLLFHYYDKDFNNEADTPDNFQSRRPNTSFCFLDIRSPGLGDTAMYLCATSTINSPLANYGYTFGSGTRLTVV.

This chain links TRBV25-1 with TRBJ2-5; D is ambiguous. Trimming left V 1 base short and J 2 bases short, with 8 bases between. Germline V gene data show CDR1 as MGHDK and CDR2 as SYGVNS. This CDR3 spans 14 amino acids. CDR3 sequence: CASSELVPQETQYF. CDR3 DNA sequence: TGTGCCAGCAGTGAATTGGTCCCGCAAGAGACCCAGTACTTC.